This TCR beta chain was found in a study of human T cells and chemical hapten exposure. About the research overall: DPC at 2% was the sensitizing agent, placed on approximately 2 cm by approximately 2 cm of upper inner arm skin.

Noted time point: pre-sensitization, week 0. Treatment here: therapeutic diphenylcyclopropenone sensitization with weekly scalp DPC. Sample donors consisted of patients with alopecia, aged 18 to 70 years, who were suitable for DPC. Germline loops: CDR1 SGHTA, CDR2 FQGNSA. This CDR3 has 14 residues. V dropped 5 bases and J dropped 6 bases, with 14 bases sitting between them. Study-wide points: Relative to control repertoires, expanded TCRs gave rise to significantly more large CDR3 similarity clusters. The immune response of these alopecia patients might not match healthy individuals'.

Notes on this clonotype: Its cognate antigen is unknown.

TCRdb redid the calling of the RACE reads with MiXCR, one entry per CDR3 protein. The sample holds 190,000 or so distinct CDR3 sequences, roughly 30% seen once. Sample: whole blood, taken in connection with sensitization to the hapten diphenylcyclopropenone (DPC). The rearrangement uses TRBV7-2 and TRBJ2-1; tentative D call: TRBD1 (5 bases). The TCR sequence derives from a young woman with alopecia areata. Some clones in this sample may be carry-over from other donors' samples. The CDR3 region is CASSLTVLINEQFF. CDR3 nucleotide sequence: TGTGCCAGCAGCCTGACAGTTTTGATCAATGAGCAGTTCTTC.